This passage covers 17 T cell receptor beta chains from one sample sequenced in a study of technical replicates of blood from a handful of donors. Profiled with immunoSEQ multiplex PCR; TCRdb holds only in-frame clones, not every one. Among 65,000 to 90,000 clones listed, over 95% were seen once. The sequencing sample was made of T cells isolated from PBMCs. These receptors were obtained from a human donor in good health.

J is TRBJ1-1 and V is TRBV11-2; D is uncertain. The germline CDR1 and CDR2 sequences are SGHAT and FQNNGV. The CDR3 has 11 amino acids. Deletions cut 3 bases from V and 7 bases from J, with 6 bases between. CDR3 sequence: CASSLGGEAFF. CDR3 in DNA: TGTGCCAGCAGCTTGGGAGGTGAAGCTTTCTTT.

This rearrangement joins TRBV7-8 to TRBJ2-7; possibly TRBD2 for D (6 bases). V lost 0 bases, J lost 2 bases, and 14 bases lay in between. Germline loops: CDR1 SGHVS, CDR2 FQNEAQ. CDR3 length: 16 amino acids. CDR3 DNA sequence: TGTGCCAGCAGCTTAGCGCGACACCGGGGGACCTACGAGCAGTACTTC. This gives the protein CASSLARHRGTYEQYF.

The CDR3 is CASSRLGQSGNTIYF. CDR3 nucleotides: TGTGCCAGCAGCCGCTTGGGACAGTCTGGAAACACCATATATTTT. The chain employs TRBV6-5 and TRBJ1-3; 7 nucleotides agree with TRBD1. The V gene end was trimmed by 6 bases and the J gene end by 1 base; junction bases not matched to a gene: 6. The length of the CDR3 is 15 residues. The germline CDR1 and CDR2 sequences are MNHEY and SVGAGI.

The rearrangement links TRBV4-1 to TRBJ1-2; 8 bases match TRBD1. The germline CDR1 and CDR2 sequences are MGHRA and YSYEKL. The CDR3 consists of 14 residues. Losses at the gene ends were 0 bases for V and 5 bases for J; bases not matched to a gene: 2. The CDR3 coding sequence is TGCGCCAGCAGCCAAGAAACAGGGGGTTATGGCTACACCTTC. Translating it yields CASSQETGGYGYTF.

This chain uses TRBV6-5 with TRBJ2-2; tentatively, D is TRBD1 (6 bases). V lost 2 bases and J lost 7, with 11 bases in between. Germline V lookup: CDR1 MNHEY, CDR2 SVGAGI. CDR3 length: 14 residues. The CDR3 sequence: CASSYGQGNGELFF. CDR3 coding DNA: TGTGCCAGCAGTTACGGTCAGGGGAACGGGGAGCTGTTTTTT.

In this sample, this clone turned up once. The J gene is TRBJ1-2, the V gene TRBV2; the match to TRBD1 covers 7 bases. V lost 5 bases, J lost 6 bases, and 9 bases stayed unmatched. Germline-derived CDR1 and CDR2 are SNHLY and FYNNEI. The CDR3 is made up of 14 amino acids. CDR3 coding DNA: TGTGCCAGCAGTTTTACGGGACAGACAGATGGCTACACCTTC. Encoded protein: CASSFTGQTDGYTF.

The CDR3, as DNA: TGCGCCAGCAGTGACGGAGGGAGCTATGGCTACACCTTC. Protein sequence: CASSDGGSYGYTF. J is TRBJ1-2 and V is TRBV10-2; no reliable D call. The CDR3 runs 13 residues. Trimming cost V 3 bases and J 4 bases, with 9 bases left between them. The germline CDR1 and CDR2 sequences are WSHSY and SAAADI.

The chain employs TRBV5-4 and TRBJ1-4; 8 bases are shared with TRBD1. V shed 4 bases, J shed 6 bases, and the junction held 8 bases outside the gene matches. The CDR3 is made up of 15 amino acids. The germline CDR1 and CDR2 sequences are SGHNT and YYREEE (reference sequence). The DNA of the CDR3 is TGTGCCAGCAGCCCACCAGGACAGGGACATGAAAAACTGTTTTTT. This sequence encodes CASSPPGQGHEKLFF.

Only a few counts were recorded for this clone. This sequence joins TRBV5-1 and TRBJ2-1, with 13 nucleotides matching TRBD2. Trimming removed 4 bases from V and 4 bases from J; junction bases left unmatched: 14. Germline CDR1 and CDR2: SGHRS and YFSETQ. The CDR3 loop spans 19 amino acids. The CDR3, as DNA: TGCGCCAGCAGCACGACCAGGACTAGCGGGAGTTTCATTTACAATGAGCAGTTCTTC. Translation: CASSTTRTSGSFIYNEQFF.

Written as DNA, the CDR3 is TGTGCCAGCAGTTTGTCCCAATTCAACACTGAAGCTTTCTTT. This translates into CASSLSQFNTEAFF. The chain uses TRBV27 and TRBJ1-1; D ambiguous. Trimming pared 3 bases from V and 2 bases from J, leaving 10 bases between. This CDR3 is built from 14 residues. Germline CDR1 reads MNHEY; CDR2 reads SMNVEV (reference sequence).

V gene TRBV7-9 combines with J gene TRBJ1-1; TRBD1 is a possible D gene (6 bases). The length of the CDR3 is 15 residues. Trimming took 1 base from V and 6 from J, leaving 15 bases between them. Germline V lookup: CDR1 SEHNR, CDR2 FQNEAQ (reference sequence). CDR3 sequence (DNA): TGTGCCAGCAGCTTAGAGCCAACAGGGTATCCTGAAGCTTTCTTT. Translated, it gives CASSLEPTGYPEAFF.

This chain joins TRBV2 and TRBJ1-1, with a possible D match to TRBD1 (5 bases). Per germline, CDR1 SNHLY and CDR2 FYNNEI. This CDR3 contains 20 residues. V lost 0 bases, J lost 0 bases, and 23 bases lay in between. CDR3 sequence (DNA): TGTGCCAGCAGTGAAGCGCGGGGGAAATGGGTCAGTGGATTGAACACTGAAGCTTTCTTT. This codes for CASSEARGKWVSGLNTEAFF.

CDR3 nucleotides: TGCGCCAGCAGCCAAGTAATGAACACTGAAGCTTTCTTT. Translated: CASSQVMNTEAFF. The rearrangement joins TRBV4-1 to TRBJ1-1; D is unresolved. This CDR3 is 13 amino acids long. Germline V gives CDR1 MGHRA, CDR2 YSYEKL. The V and J ends lost 1 base and 0 bases respectively, with 3 bases between them.

Here the CDR3 reads CATSARSSPLSSYNEQFF. For the CDR3, the DNA is TGTGCCACCAGCGCCCGTTCTAGTCCTTTAAGCTCCTACAATGAGCAGTTCTTC. The chain couples TRBV15 to TRBJ2-1, with D unresolved. CDR3 length: 18 amino acids. From germline, CDR1 is LNHNV and CDR2 YYDKDF (reference sequence). Trimming removed 5 bases from V and 0 bases from J, with 20 bases in between.

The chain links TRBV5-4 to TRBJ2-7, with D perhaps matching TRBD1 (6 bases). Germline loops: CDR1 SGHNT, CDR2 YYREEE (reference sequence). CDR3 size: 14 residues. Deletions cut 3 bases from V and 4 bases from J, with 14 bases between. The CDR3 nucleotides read TGTGCCAGCAGCTCAACAGGGAGAAATTACGAGCAGTACTTC. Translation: CASSSTGRNYEQYF.

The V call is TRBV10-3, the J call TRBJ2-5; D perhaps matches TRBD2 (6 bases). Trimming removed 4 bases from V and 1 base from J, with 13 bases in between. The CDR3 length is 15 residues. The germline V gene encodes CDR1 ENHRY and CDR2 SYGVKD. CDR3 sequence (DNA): TGTGCCATCAGTGTGTATGCGGGATTCCAAGAGACCCAGTACTTC. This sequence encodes CAISVYAGFQETQYF.

Here the CDR3 reads CAWSRGELLAKNIQYF. CDR3 sequence (DNA): TGTGCCTGGAGTCGGGGAGAGCTTCTAGCCAAAAACATTCAGTACTTC. This rearrangement joins TRBV30 to TRBJ2-4; possible D gene TRBD2, 5 bases. The germline V and J ends were trimmed by 2 bases and 0 bases, with 14 bases remaining between them. The CDR3 runs to 16 residues. The germline CDR1 and CDR2 sequences are GTSNPN and SVGIG (reference sequence).